This passage covers 23 T cell receptor beta chains from one sample sequenced in a study of tumor-infiltrating lymphocytes in localized non-small cell lung cancer. Sequenced by immunoSEQ multiplex PCR; TCRdb stores in-frame clones only, minus some. The sample lists roughly 9,900 clones, roughly 60% occurring once. The sample taken for sequencing was lung tumor tissue. Receptors were obtained from a human donor with non-small cell lung cancer.

V gene TRBV30 combines with J gene TRBJ2-1; the D gene is possibly TRBD1 (6 bases). The CDR3 runs to 12 residues. V lost 4 bases and J 7 bases, leaving 11 bases between the germline ends. From germline, CDR1 is GTSNPN and CDR2 SVGIG (reference sequence). CDR3 region: CAWNSRGNEQFF. The CDR3 DNA reads as TGTGCCTGGAATTCCAGGGGTAATGAGCAGTTCTTC.

DNA of the CDR3: TGCGCCAGCAGCCAGGAACAAAGACAGGTCTATGGCTACACCTTC. The encoded protein is CASSQEQRQVYGYTF. V usage is TRBV4-3 and J usage is TRBJ1-2, with D perhaps TRBD1 (6 bases). The CDR3 extends over 15 amino acids. CDR1 and CDR2 from the germline V gene are LGHNA and YSLEER. V lost 3 bases to trimming and J lost 4 bases, with 15 bases between them.

V is TRBV25-1 and J is TRBJ1-2; no firm D call. This CDR3 has 11 amino acids. Trimming took 4 bases from V and 7 from J, leaving 7 bases between them. From germline, CDR1 is MGHDK and CDR2 SYGVNS. The CDR3 loop is CASSGGIGYTF. In nucleotides, the CDR3 is TGTGCCAGCAGTGGAGGGATTGGCTACACCTTC.

This clone was observed a single time. The chain employs TRBV11-3 and TRBJ1-1, with D unresolved. This CDR3 spans 15 amino acids. The V gene lost 5 bases and the J gene lost 1 base, with 14 bases spanning the gap. Germline CDR1 reads SGHNT; CDR2 reads YENEEA. Here the CDR3 reads CASSPGGPANTEAFF. DNA for the CDR3: TGTGCCAGCAGCCCTGGAGGTCCGGCGAACACTGAAGCTTTCTTT. Full variable domain (outside the CDR3, taken from reference TRBV11-3 and TRBJ1-1): EAGVVQSPRYKIIEKKQPVAFWCNPISGHNTLYWYLQNLGQGPELLIRYENEEAVDDSQLPKDRFSAERLKGVDSTLKIQPAELGDSAVYLCASSPGGPANTEAFFGQGTRLTVV.

In the case of this clone: A junction boundary mismatches the germline segment, possibly from a read error. This sequence joins TRBV14 and TRBJ2-7, with D hard to call. The CDR3 runs to 15 residues. From germline, CDR1 is SGHDN and CDR2 FVKESK. The CDR3 coding sequence is TGTGCCAGCAGCCAAGGCCTGATCGGCCCCTACGGGCAGTACTTC. Translation: CASSQGLIGPYGQYF.

CDR3 nucleotides: TGCAGCGTTGAAGGGGGCGGATACGAGCAGTACTTC. Residues: CSVEGGGYEQYF. This chain links TRBV29-1 with TRBJ2-7; maybe TRBD1 (5 bases). This CDR3 contains 12 residues. The germline V gene has CDR1 SQVTM and CDR2 ANQGSEA. Trimming left V 1 base short and J 4 bases short, with 8 bases between.

The chain links TRBV11-3 to TRBJ2-3; 9 bases fit TRBD2. After removal of 2 bases from V and 10 bases from J, the junction contained 10 bases not matched to a gene. The CDR3 has 15 residues. Germline V gives CDR1 SGHNT, CDR2 YENEEA. Here the CDR3 DNA reads TGTGCCAGCAGCTTAAGGACTAGCGATTTCCCCGCGCAGTATTTT. Translating it yields CASSLRTSDFPAQYF.

The genes are TRBV18 and TRBJ1-1, with D unclear. Per the germline V gene, CDR1 is KGHSH and CDR2 is LQKENI. CDR3 size: 14 residues. The V end was cut by 0 bases, the J end by 1 base, with 6 bases between. Here the CDR3 DNA reads TGTGCCAGCTCACCACCGAGACAGAACACTGAAGCTTTCTTT. It encodes CASSPPRQNTEAFF.

The chain is built from TRBV9 and TRBJ2-3; 8 nucleotides match TRBD1. Germline V CDR1 and CDR2: SGDLS, YYNGEE. V was clipped by 3 bases and J by 0 bases; unmatched bases: 3. The length of the CDR3 is 15 residues. The CDR3 DNA reads as TGTGCCAGCAGCGAATGGACAGGGAGCACAGATACGCAGTATTTT. It specifies CASSEWTGSTDTQYF.

This clone appeared once. This chain connects TRBV5-1 to TRBJ1-4; tentatively, D is TRBD1 (5 bases). The CDR3 loop spans 17 amino acids. V lost 0 bases and J 3 bases, leaving 15 bases between the germline ends. Per germline, CDR1 SGHRS and CDR2 YFSETQ. The CDR3 sequence: CASSLGQGNLANEKLFF. CDR3 coding DNA: TGCGCCAGCAGCTTGGGGCAGGGTAATCTGGCTAATGAAAAACTGTTTTTT.

The gene calls are TRBV14 and TRBJ1-6; no clear D. The ends were cut back, 3 bases at V and 9 bases at J, with 12 bases in the middle. CDR3 length: 14 residues. Germline V gene lookup returns CDR1 SGHDN and CDR2 FVKESK. CDR3 sequence: CASSQGSLSSPLHF. CDR3 sequence (DNA): TGTGCCAGCAGCCAGGGAAGTTTAAGTTCACCCCTCCACTTT.

J is TRBJ2-2 and V is TRBV23-1, with D uncertain. TRBV23-1 is noted as an ORF with a role that remains uncertain. The CDR3 covers 15 residues. The germline V and J ends were trimmed by 4 bases and 0 bases, with 9 bases remaining between them. In DNA form, the CDR3 reads TGCGCCAGCAGTCGGCCCTTGGCGAACACCGGGGAGCTGTTTTTT. Translating it yields CASSRPLANTGELFF.

The chain uses TRBV6-5 and TRBJ1-2, with no clear D. CDR3 length: 14 residues. Trimming shortened V by 0 bases and J by 6 bases, and 11 bases separated the two germline ends. The germline CDR1 and CDR2 sequences are MNHEY and SVGAGI. CDR3 amino acids: CASSYSFGRNGYTF. In DNA, the CDR3 is TGTGCCAGCAGTTACTCGTTTGGGAGAAATGGCTACACCTTC.

V gene TRBV5-4 combines with J gene TRBJ2-7, with 10 nucleotides matching TRBD2. V gave up 4 bases and J gave up 6 bases; unmatched junction bases: 7. The CDR3 has 14 amino acids. Germline assignment: CDR1 SGHNT and CDR2 YYREEE (reference sequence). The CDR3 here is CASSPSGGAFEQYF. The CDR3, as DNA: TGTGCCAGCAGCCCCAGCGGGGGGGCTTTCGAGCAGTACTTC.

CDR3 nucleotides: TGTGCCAGCAGCACCGGGACAGGGAATCACGAGCAGTACTTC. Amino acid sequence: CASSTGTGNHEQYF. The gene calls are TRBV7-9 and TRBJ2-7; the match to TRBD1 covers 9 bases. V shed 5 bases and J 5 bases; nucleotides not matched to a gene: 7. CDR1 and CDR2 from the germline V gene are SEHNR and FQNEAQ (reference sequence). The CDR3 loop spans 14 amino acids.

This clone is medium-sized within its sample. The V gene is TRBV11-2, the J gene TRBJ1-2, with TRBD1 as a possible D gene (6 bases). Germline CDR1 reads SGHAT; CDR2 reads FQNNGV. The V gene lost 5 bases and the J gene lost 4 bases, with 11 bases spanning the gap. This CDR3 region has 13 residues. Here the CDR3 DNA reads TGTGCCAGCAGCCCGGGGGGCGCCTATGGCTACACCTTC. Translation gives CASSPGGAYGYTF.

By its share, this clone is medium-sized. V gene TRBV18 combines with J gene TRBJ2-2; 7 bases match TRBD1. The V and J ends lost 4 bases and 0 bases, in that order; junction bases with no gene match: 5. Germline values: CDR1 KGHSH, CDR2 LQKENI. The CDR3 consists of 16 residues. CDR3 protein: CASSRRQGANTGELFF. CDR3 nucleotide sequence: TGTGCCAGCTCACGACGACAGGGTGCGAACACCGGGGAGCTGTTTTTT.

DNA of the CDR3: TGTGCCTGGAGTCGACCGACAGGGCCGATCCCCTTTAATCAGCCCCAGCATTTT. Its translation is CAWSRPTGPIPFNQPQHF. The chain uses TRBV30 and TRBJ1-5; 7 bases map to TRBD1. Germline CDR1 GTSNPN, CDR2 SVGIG (reference sequence). This CDR3 region has 18 residues. J was trimmed by 4 bases and V by 2 bases; bases with no gene match: 17.

The genes are TRBV5-1 and TRBJ2-4; D gene unclear. Trimming stripped 0 bases from V and 6 bases from J, with 16 bases between. In germline, CDR1 is SGHRS, CDR2 YFSETQ. CDR3 length: 16 residues. The CDR3 nucleotides read TGCGCCAGCAGCTTGGAGCCGGGTCACAGAGGAAACATTCAGTACTTC. Translating gives CASSLEPGHRGNIQYF.

The gene calls are TRBV11-2 and TRBJ2-7; D might be TRBD1 (6 bases). The CDR3 extends over 14 amino acids. Germline V gene data show CDR1 as SGHAT and CDR2 as FQNNGV. V dropped 3 bases and J dropped 6 bases, with 15 bases sitting between them. The CDR3 DNA reads TGTGCCAGCAGCTTTAACAGGGTGGGCCTCGAGCAGTACTTC. This encodes CASSFNRVGLEQYF.

By sample fraction, this clone is medium-sized. The chain is built from TRBV5-1 and TRBJ1-3, with D unclear. The CDR3 is 15 residues long. Trimming took 4 bases from V and 2 from J, leaving 13 bases between them. CDR1 and CDR2 from the germline V gene are SGHRS and YFSETQ. CDR3 loop: CASSGNTDPGNTIYF. The CDR3, as DNA: TGCGCCAGCAGCGGCAATACGGATCCTGGAAACACCATATATTTT.

V and J are TRBV5-4 and TRBJ1-1; 7 nucleotides agree with TRBD1. CDR1 is SGHNT, CDR2 YYREEE, per germline (reference sequence). V trimming: 4 bases; J trimming: 5 bases; junction bases outside the gene matches: 14. The CDR3 extends over 16 amino acids. The CDR3 sequence: CASSGSSRDRSTEAFF. The CDR3 nucleotides read TGTGCCAGCAGCGGTTCCAGCCGGGACAGATCTACTGAAGCTTTCTTT.

J is TRBJ2-5 and V is TRBV20-1, with unresolved D. This CDR3 has 11 residues. V was trimmed by 3 bases and J by 3 bases, leaving 5 bases between them. The germline V gene has CDR1 DFQATT and CDR2 SNEGSKA (reference sequence). The CDR3 region has the DNA TGCAGTGCTAGGCGCGAAGAGACCCAGTACTTC. Its protein is CSARREETQYF.